This record looks at one T cell receptor (beta chain) sequence and its context. Its antigen is currently unknown. Per germline, CDR1 KGHSH and CDR2 LQKENI. The CDR3 is made up of 15 amino acids. V dropped 2 bases and J dropped 3 bases, with 11 bases sitting between them. Template switching with 5'RACE generated the TCR cDNA and added a universal primer site and UMIs. Each CDR3 protein gets one entry after TCRdb re-called the 5' RACE reads with MiXCR. The sample consists of some 260,000 distinct CDR3 sequences, approximately 5.2% of them appearing once. The sample originates from a study of T cells after yellow fever vaccination. Regarding the study as a whole: Abundant clonotypes from the bulk population could contaminate FACS-sorted repertoires. Reappearing after the booster were most of the clones from primary vaccination (about 95% CD4, approximately 85% CD8). The CD4 and CD8 compartments had a small share of their clonotypes in common.

The TCR comes from a man aged 18 to 35 who received the YFV17D yellow fever vaccine. The specimen comprised CD4+ T cells sorted from PBMCs, sampled on the day of the yellow fever booster vaccination. The rearrangement uses TRBV18 and TRBJ1-5; possible D gene TRBD1, 6 bases. CDR3 sequence reads: CASSPFTGSNQPQHF. In DNA, the CDR3 is TGTGCCAGCTCACCATTTACAGGGTCCAATCAGCCCCAGCATTTT. The full variable domain, with the rest looked up from reference TRBV18 and TRBJ1-5, is NAGVMQNPRHLVRRRGQEARLRCSPMKGHSHVYWYRQLPEEGLKFMVYLQKENIIDESGMPKERFSAEFPKEGPSILRIQQVVRGDSAAYFCASSPFTGSNQPQHFGDGTRLSIL.